This T cell receptor (beta chain) was captured by sequencing in a study of human thymus T cells. Overall study findings and caveats: In thymic and blood repertoires alike, V and J usage looked biased.

Generated by immunoSEQ multiplex PCR, the TCRdb table keeps only in-frame clones and is missing some. The sample contains 35,000 to 55,000 clones, about 94% of which appear only once. Donor material was obtained from healthy Finnish infants undergoing corrective surgery for congenital heart defects. Four of the eight donors gave 0.5-1 mL blood during surgery. Genomic DNA was extracted from every available blood leukocyte. The sample holds one count of this clone. The antigen is not known. CDR3 size: 15 residues. With V trimmed by 3 bases and J by 3 bases, 4 bases remained unmatched. CDR1 is SGHNT and CDR2 is YENEEA in the germline V gene.

The TCR originated in a boy younger than two with a congenital heart defect but otherwise immunologically healthy. The chain couples TRBV11-3 to TRBJ2-2; TRBD1 matches at 7 bases. Material: blood. CDR3 DNA: TGTGCCAGCAGCTTCGGACAGGTCGACACCGGGGAGCTGTTTTTT. Protein sequence: CASSFGQVDTGELFF.